A single sample gave rise to the 14 T cell receptor beta chains below, sequenced in a study of T cell responses to AZD1222 COVID-19 vaccine. Assay used: immunoSEQ multiplex PCR; TCRdb lists only in-frame clones, some missing. In the table there are 95,000 to 150,000 clones, about nine tenths of which are singletons. Sequencing used peripheral blood, obtained 28 days after the second dose of the MenACWY control vaccine. These receptor sequences come from an adult who received the MenACWY meningococcal vaccine as a control.

The sample holds one count of this clone. The chain links TRBV6-6 to TRBJ1-6, with 9 bases identical to TRBD1. Germline V gene lookup returns CDR1 MNHNY and CDR2 SVGAGI (reference sequence). The CDR3 length is 14 residues. Trimming at V came to 6 bases and at J to 7 bases, leaving 4 bases not matched to a gene. The CDR3: CASRGTGLNSPLHF. Here the CDR3 DNA reads TGTGCCAGCAGGGGGACAGGGCTCAATTCACCCCTCCACTTT.

The rearrangement links TRBV27 to TRBJ2-7; the match to TRBD2 covers 9 bases. Trimming cost V 4 bases and J 4 bases; bases outside gene matches: 8. This CDR3 contains 15 residues. The germline V gene encodes CDR1 MNHEY and CDR2 SMNVEV (reference sequence). As DNA, the CDR3 is TGTGCCAGCAGTTCTCCACGGACTAGCGAGTACGAGCAGTACTTC. It codes for CASSSPRTSEYEQYF.

The CDR3 reads CASSPTGREHEQYV. The CDR3 DNA reads TGTGCCAGCTCACCCACCGGCAGGGAACACGAGCAGTACGTC. The J gene is TRBJ2-7, the V gene TRBV18, with D perhaps matching TRBD1 (5 bases). CDR1 KGHSH and CDR2 LQKENI come from the germline V gene. The CDR3 is 14 residues long. Trimming left V 3 bases short and J 5 bases short, with 14 bases between.

The chain carries TRBV19 and TRBJ1-5; perhaps TRBD1 as D (5 bases). The germline V gene encodes CDR1 LNHDA and CDR2 SQIVND (reference sequence). The CDR3 consists of 16 residues. Trimming took off 7 bases at V and 0 bases at J, with 16 bases between the two ends. The chain's CDR3 is CASKDKSTYSNQPQHF. The CDR3, as DNA: TGTGCCAGTAAGGACAAATCGACCTATAGCAATCAGCCCCAGCATTTT.

V gene TRBV2 combines with J gene TRBJ2-1, with D possibly matching TRBD1 (6 bases). CDR1 is SNHLY and CDR2 is FYNNEI in the germline V gene. Trimming removed 4 bases from V and 2 bases from J, with 9 bases in between. The CDR3 has 14 residues. DNA of the CDR3: TGTGCCAGCAGTGGCCAGGGGCCCTACAATGAGCAGTTCTTC. Amino acid sequence: CASSGQGPYNEQFF.

This chain uses TRBV5-4 with TRBJ2-1; D possibly corresponds to TRBD2 (7 bases). Germline values: CDR1 SGHNT, CDR2 YYREEE (reference sequence). The V end was cut by 2 bases, the J end by 9 bases, with 18 bases between. There are 15 residues in the CDR3. The chain's CDR3 is CASSFWARGAGEQFF. Here the CDR3 DNA reads TGTGCCAGCAGCTTTTGGGCCCGGGGGGCCGGTGAGCAGTTCTTC.

To note about this clone: At one boundary the junction diverges from the germline segment, which might be a read error. V and J are TRBV10-3 and TRBJ2-5, with 8 bases identical to TRBD2. This CDR3 spans 15 amino acids. Germline V CDR1 and CDR2: ENHRY, SYGVKD. DNA of the CDR3: TGTGCCATCAGTGAGTCGCGGGGGACTAGTCCAATGTGGGACTTC. Protein sequence: CAISESRGTSPMWDF.

In its sample, this clone was seen once. The chain links TRBV4-2 to TRBJ1-2; D perhaps matches TRBD1 (5 bases). The germline gives CDR1 LGHNA, CDR2 YNFKEQ. The V and J ends lost 5 bases and 3 bases respectively, with 13 bases between them. The CDR3 is 14 amino acids. CDR3 DNA: TGTGCCAGCAGCGACCAGGGACGGGACTATGGCTACACCTTC. Residues: CASSDQGRDYGYTF.

V gene TRBV5-5 combines with J gene TRBJ1-1; a possible D gene is TRBD1 (5 bases). V was shortened by 1 base and J by 4 bases, with 8 bases between the two germline ends. Germline CDR1 reads SGHKS; CDR2 reads YYEKEE (reference sequence). This CDR3 is built from 13 residues. In nucleotides, the CDR3 is TGTGCCAGCAGCTTGCAGGGTACCACTGAAGCTTTCTTT. Amino acid sequence: CASSLQGTTEAFF.

This clone appeared a single time. V and J are TRBV10-1 and TRBJ2-1; perhaps TRBD2 as D (6 bases). V was clipped by 2 bases and J by 1 base, with 9 bases between them. The CDR3 is 15 residues long. Germline V CDR1 and CDR2: WNHNN, SYGVQD (reference sequence). The chain's CDR3 is CASSEGTFSYNEQFF. DNA of the CDR3: TGCGCCAGCAGTGAGGGGACTTTTTCCTACAATGAGCAGTTCTTC.

This CDR3 reads CASSKLEIGETQYF. The CDR3 bases are TGTGCCAGTAGTAAGTTGGAGATTGGGGAGACCCAGTACTTC. The rearrangement uses TRBV19 and TRBJ2-5; D unclear. The germline V and J ends were trimmed by 4 bases and 5 bases, with 14 bases remaining between them. Looked up from germline, CDR1 is LNHDA and CDR2 is SQIVND (reference sequence). The CDR3 extends over 14 amino acids.

The V call is TRBV19, the J call TRBJ1-2; D not resolved. Germline-derived CDR1 and CDR2 are LNHDA and SQIVND (reference sequence). Trimming stripped 6 bases from V and 0 bases from J, with 14 bases between. The CDR3 runs to 15 residues. The CDR3 region is CASREVAGANYGYTF. CDR3 DNA sequence: TGTGCCAGTAGAGAGGTTGCGGGAGCTAACTATGGCTACACCTTC.

The chain couples TRBV3-1 (or the pseudogene TRBV3-2) to TRBJ2-7; TRBD2 aligns across 11 bases. The CDR3 runs to 16 residues. J lost 9 bases, V lost 4 bases, and 14 bases had no gene match. Germline-derived CDR1 and CDR2 are LGHDT and YNNKEL (reference sequence). The CDR3 sequence is CASSPQVGLAAPGQYF. CDR3 nucleotide sequence: TGTGCCAGCAGCCCTCAAGTGGGACTAGCGGCCCCCGGGCAGTACTTC.

This sequence joins TRBV18 and TRBJ2-5, with a weak D call TRBD2 (6 bases). Trimming left V 3 bases short and J 5 bases short, with 7 bases between. CDR1 is KGHSH and CDR2 is LQKENI in the germline V gene. The length of the CDR3 is 12 residues. CDR3 region: CASSPGSETQYF. Written as DNA, the CDR3 is TGTGCCAGCTCACCCGGGAGCGAGACCCAGTACTTC.